The 20 T cell receptor beta chains given below trace back to one sample, sequenced in a study of shared clonotypes between healthy human individuals. Produced via immunoSEQ multiplex PCR; TCRdb's table is partial and in-frame only. The data show 2.5 million or so clones, around 90% seen once. Sequencing input: naive CD4+ T cells sorted from blood. The subset here: CD45RA+ positively selected. These TCRs come from a man between 18 and 29 years old in good health.

For this clone: The same CDR3 also results from other DNA sequences found in this sample. The genes are TRBV30 and TRBJ1-3; weak D call: TRBD1 (5 bases). Germline assignment: CDR1 GTSNPN and CDR2 SVGIG (reference sequence). The V end lost 2 bases, the J end lost 7 bases, and 12 bases lay between the germline ends. The CDR3 has 13 amino acids. This CDR3 is CAWSPGPGNTIYF. The CDR3 DNA is TGTGCCTGGAGTCCAGGGCCAGGGAACACCATATATTTT.

Regarding this clone: Additional DNA sequences in this sample encode the identical CDR3. The gene calls are TRBV7-3 and TRBJ1-1, with TRBD1 identical over 9 bases. V lost 4 bases and J lost 1; bases outside the gene matches: 1. The length of the CDR3 is 14 residues. Germline CDR1 SGHTA, CDR2 FQGTGA. As DNA, the CDR3 is TGTGCCAGCAGCTCGACAGGGGGGAACACTGAAGCTTTCTTT. Its protein product is CASSSTGGNTEAFF.

The CDR3 sequence is CASSLRTSESEQYF. The DNA for the CDR3 is TGCGCCAGCAGCCTGAGGACTAGCGAAAGTGAGCAGTACTTC. The chain couples TRBV5-1 to TRBJ2-7; 9 bases line up with TRBD2. CDR1 and CDR2 from the germline V gene are SGHRS and YFSETQ. This CDR3 spans 14 amino acids. V dropped 4 bases and J dropped 7; count of bases not matched to a gene: 9.

The gene calls are TRBV29-1 and TRBJ2-5; unclear D gene. The DNA end is a closer match to TRBJ2-7, so the J assignment may be wrong. This CDR3 region has 13 residues. The germline V gene has CDR1 SQVTM and CDR2 ANQGSEA. DNA for the CDR3: TGCAGCGTTGGCTGGGGATCCACCTACGAGCAGTACTTC. It specifies CSVGWGSTYEQYF.

This chain uses TRBV4-3 with TRBJ2-2; TRBD1 aligns across 7 bases. CDR1 is LGHNA, CDR2 YSLEER, per germline. The V gene end was trimmed by 0 bases and the J gene end by 3 bases; junction bases not matched to a gene: 4. This CDR3 contains 16 residues. Here the CDR3 DNA reads TGCGCCAGCAGCCAAGAAAGGGGGCCGTACACCGGGGAGCTGTTTTTT. Protein product: CASSQERGPYTGELFF.

CDR3 region: CASSQGIRGDLYEQYF. The CDR3 nucleotides read TGCGCCAGCAGCCAAGGGATTAGGGGGGATCTCTACGAGCAGTACTTC. V and J are TRBV4-1 and TRBJ2-7; the D call may be TRBD1 or TRBD2 (6 bases each). Germline V gives CDR1 MGHRA, CDR2 YSYEKL. This CDR3 is 16 amino acids long. The V and J ends lost 1 base and 3 bases respectively, with 16 bases between them.

The chain recombines TRBV5-1 with TRBJ1-1, with D maybe TRBD1 (6 bases). The CDR3 sequence is 14 residues long. V was pared by 3 bases and J by 5 bases, with 14 bases between. The germline V gene has CDR1 SGHRS and CDR2 YFSETQ. The CDR3 bases are TGCGCCAGCAGCTCCGGGACAATCGGGACTGAAGCTTTCTTT. This encodes CASSSGTIGTEAFF.

This chain links TRBV6-6 with TRBJ2-1; possibly TRBD2 for D (5 bases). The germline gives CDR1 MNHNY, CDR2 SVGAGI (reference sequence). The ends were cut back, 5 bases at V and 1 base at J, with 12 bases in the middle. The CDR3 has 15 amino acids. CDR3 in DNA: TGTGCCAGCAGTCCCCCACTAGTTTCCTACAATGAGCAGTTCTTC. Translating it yields CASSPPLVSYNEQFF.

The J gene is TRBJ1-6, the V gene TRBV6-1, with TRBD1 as a possible D gene (6 bases). In germline, CDR1 is MNHNS, CDR2 SASEGT. Trimming shortened V by 7 bases and J by 7 bases, and 17 bases separated the two germline ends. The CDR3 contains 15 residues. The CDR3 DNA follows: TGTGCCAGCACCGATAGGACAGTCTTAAATTCACCCCTCCACTTT. Translating gives CASTDRTVLNSPLHF.

This chain joins TRBV19 and TRBJ2-7; 9 bases are a match to TRBD1. Looked up from germline, CDR1 is LNHDA and CDR2 is SQIVND (reference sequence). V shed 5 bases, J shed 2 bases, and the junction held 4 bases outside the gene matches. The CDR3 length is 14 residues. The CDR3 loop reads CASSRDRGTYEQYF. CDR3 nucleotide sequence: TGTGCCAGTAGTCGAGACAGGGGGACCTACGAGCAGTACTTC.

The genes are TRBV19 and TRBJ2-7, with D perhaps matching TRBD2 (6 bases). Germline-derived CDR1 and CDR2 are LNHDA and SQIVND (reference sequence). This CDR3 contains 14 residues. Trimming took 5 bases from V and 0 from J, leaving 11 bases between them. CDR3 nucleotides: TGTGCCAGTAGTTCGCGGGGAATCTCCTACGAGCAGTACTTC. Translating it yields CASSSRGISYEQYF.

The V gene is TRBV27, the J gene TRBJ1-6; the match to TRBD1 covers 9 bases. CDR3 length: 13 amino acids. Germline CDR1 reads MNHEY; CDR2 reads SMNVEV (reference sequence). J gave up 7 bases and V 6 bases, and 1 base lay outside the gene matches. The CDR3 nucleotides are TGTGCCAGCAGAGGGACAGGGAATTCACCCCTCCACTTT. Translation: CASRGTGNSPLHF.

V gene TRBV11-2 combines with J gene TRBJ2-2, with D hard to call. The CDR3 is 16 amino acids. V was clipped by 5 bases and J by 4 bases, with 17 bases between them. CDR1 SGHAT and CDR2 FQNNGV come from the germline V gene. CDR3 residues: CASSRSQRLSTGELFF. DNA for the CDR3: TGTGCCAGCAGCCGGAGCCAGCGCCTATCCACCGGGGAGCTGTTTTTT.

This clone turned up a few times. Other DNA sequences in the sample encode the same CDR3. The DNA for the CDR3 is TGCGCCAGCAGCTTCGGACAGCAAGAGACCCAGTACTTC. This codes for CASSFGQQETQYF. The gene calls are TRBV5-1 and TRBJ2-5, with D perhaps matching TRBD1 (6 bases). Trimming took 2 bases from V and 2 from J, leaving 7 bases between them. Germline V lookup: CDR1 SGHRS, CDR2 YFSETQ. CDR3 length: 13 amino acids.

The chain employs TRBV5-1 and TRBJ1-3; 8 bases fit TRBD1. The ends lost 2 bases at V and 4 bases at J; junction bases unmatched: 8. This CDR3 contains 16 residues. Germline values: CDR1 SGHRS, CDR2 YFSETQ. CDR3 in amino acids: CASSFNIGQGGNTIYF. The CDR3 bases are TGCGCCAGCAGCTTCAATATAGGACAGGGAGGAAACACCATATATTTT. Using reference TRBV5-1 and TRBJ1-3 for the parts outside the CDR3, the full variable domain is KAGVTQTPRYLIKTRGQQVTLSCSPISGHRSVSWYQQTPGQGLQFLFEYFSETQRNKGNFPGRFSGRQFSNSRSEMNVSTLELGDSALYLCASSFNIGQGGNTIYFGEGSWLTVV.

V gene TRBV6-6 combines with J gene TRBJ1-3; TRBD1 matches at 8 bases. There are 16 residues in the CDR3. Germline-derived CDR1 and CDR2 are MNHNY and SVGAGI (reference sequence). The V gene end was trimmed by 2 bases and the J gene end by 3 bases; junction bases not matched to a gene: 6. The CDR3 is CASSYRTGGGGNTIYF. The CDR3 region has the DNA TGTGCCAGCAGTTACCGAACAGGGGGAGGTGGAAACACCATATATTTT.

The chain uses TRBV6-5 and TRBJ2-7; tentatively, D is TRBD1 or TRBD2 (5 bases each). The V end was cut by 4 bases, the J end by 2 bases, with 12 bases between. CDR3 length: 14 residues. The germline gives CDR1 MNHEY, CDR2 SVGAGI. The CDR3 bases are TGTGCCAGCAGTTCGGGGACCCTGCCCTACGAGCAGTACTTC. Translation gives CASSSGTLPYEQYF.

This clone was detected once. The chain couples TRBV25-1 to TRBJ2-5; D is perhaps TRBD1 or TRBD2 (6 bases each). The CDR3 is made up of 16 amino acids. Trimming removed 3 bases at V and 4 bases at J, with 18 bases between. The germline V gene has CDR1 MGHDK and CDR2 SYGVNS. Here the CDR3 reads CASSERGVKGPETQYF. The CDR3 DNA reads as TGTGCCAGCAGTGAGAGGGGGGTGAAGGGCCCAGAGACCCAGTACTTC.

This chain uses TRBV27 with TRBJ2-7; D is possibly TRBD1 or TRBD2 (5 bases each). There are 15 residues in the CDR3. Trimming removed 6 bases from V and 0 bases from J, with 15 bases in between. Germline V gene sequence: CDR1 MNHEY, CDR2 SMNVEV (reference sequence). The CDR3 nucleotides read TGTGCCAGCAGCCGGGACGGGGCGAGCTCCTACGAGCAGTACTTC. Protein product: CASSRDGASSYEQYF.

This clone was seen once. This chain connects TRBV7-9 to TRBJ2-2, with TRBD1 as a possible D gene (6 bases). The germline V gene has CDR1 SEHNR and CDR2 FQNEAQ (reference sequence). This CDR3 is built from 16 residues. V was shortened by 5 bases and J by 5 bases, with 18 bases between the two germline ends. The CDR3 bases are TGTGCCAGCAGCCATGGACAGATATCTAAAACCGGGGAGCTGTTTTTT. It specifies CASSHGQISKTGELFF.